This TCR beta chain was documented in a study of CD4+ T cells in melanoma. Germline V lookup: CDR1 MNHEY, CDR2 SMNVEV (reference sequence). This CDR3 is 16 amino acids long. With 7 bases removed from V and 7 bases from J, the gap between germline ends came to 20 bases. The repertoire was sequenced with immunoSEQ multiplex PCR; TCRdb's copy has only in-frame clones and lacks some. The profile shows about 18,000 clones, about 85% of them singletons. The sample comprised cells from a culture (not recorded whether cultured in vitro). This rearrangement joins TRBV27 to TRBJ1-6, with a weak D call TRBD1 (6 bases). The TCR originated in a human donor with melanoma. CDR3 DNA: TGTGCCAGCACCTTCCGGGGCAGGGGTGACAATTCACCCCTCCACTTT. This codes for CASTFRGRGDNSPLHF.